This is a list of T cell receptor beta chains from one sample in a study of kidney transplant recipient with SARS-CoV-2 infection. TCRdb called the reads again in MiXCR, with one record for every CDR3 protein. The table lists about 250,000 distinct CDR3 sequences, about 28% of them singletons. Sequenced here: a blood sample, sampled at baseline and between days 110 and 120 from a kidney transplant recipient. Receptor source: a male patient between 25 and 40 years old who had COVID-19 and was a kidney transplant recipient. A subset of T cells may come from the graft donor. Both conserved end residues are part of each CDR3. A D gene is named only where the DNA matches it firmly. Expanded clones are given a class, and other clones once, few, many or no size at all.

clone_size	d_call	cdr3_length	j_call	v_call	cdr3_nt	cdr3_aa
.	.	11	TRBJ2-7	TRBV19	TGTGCCAGTGGCAGGGGCTACGAGCAGTACTTC	CASGRGYEQYF
many	.	21	TRBJ1-5	TRBV20-1	TGCAGTGCTCGACGTGCTAAAAGTGGGGTGGCGGGGGGAGAGAGCAATCAGCCCCAGCATTTT	CSARRAKSGVAGGESNQPQHF
.	TRBD2	15	TRBJ2-1	TRBV19	TGTGCCAGTAGGGACGGGACTAGCGGGAGCGATGAGCAGTTCTTC	CASRDGTSGSDEQFF
many	.	14	TRBJ1-5	TRBV7-2	TGTGCCAGCAGCTTAATCGGGGGCAATCAGCCCCAGCATTTT	CASSLIGGNQPQHF
many	.	17	TRBJ1-2	TRBV4-2	TGTGCCAGCAGCCAAGACATTGGGGGGGCACCCCGCTATGGCTACACCTTC	CASSQDIGGAPRYGYTF
.	TRBD2	15	TRBJ2-3	TRBV6-1	TGTGCCAGCAGTGAAACCCTAGCGGGAGGAGATACGCAGTATTTT	CASSETLAGGDTQYF
many	.	13	TRBJ1-3	TRBV9	TGTGCCAGCAGTGACAGCTCTGGAAACACCATATATTTT	CASSDSSGNTIYF
many	TRBD2	16	TRBJ2-7	TRBV7-9	TGTGCCAGCAGCTATCTCACGTCGGGAGGGCCCTACGAGCAGTACTTC	CASSYLTSGGPYEQYF
many	.	15	TRBJ2-3	TRBV4-3	TGCGCCAGCAGCCAAGAAGGCAGGGTTATAGATACGCAGTATTTT	CASSQEGRVIDTQYF
many	.	17	TRBJ1-2	TRBV7-7	TGTGCCAGCAGCGGCAAGATTAAGTGCCGAAAGACCTATGGCTACACCTTC	CASSGKIKCRKTYGYTF
.	.	17	TRBJ1-1	TRBV3-1	TGTGCCAGCAGCCCAGCGCATCCCATTTCAATTCGCACTGAAGCTTTCTTT	CASSPAHPISIRTEAFF
many	.	14	TRBJ2-1	TRBV7-9	TGTGCCAGCAGCAACTTTGGGTTGTACAATGAGCAGTTCTTC	CASSNFGLYNEQFF
.	.	13	TRBJ2-3	TRBV30	TGTGCCTGGAGACAGCGAATCACAGATACGCAGTATTTT	CAWRQRITDTQYF
many	.	14	TRBJ1-5	TRBV25-1	TGTGCCAGCAGTGAATTGGTGGGCAATCAGCCCCAGCATTTT	CASSELVGNQPQHF
many	.	12	TRBJ1-6	TRBV19	TGTGCCAGTAGTATAAGGGGTTCACCCCTCCACTTT	CASSIRGSPLHF
.	.	11	TRBJ1-1	TRBV28	TGTGCCATTCTAGGGAGCCTTGAAGCTTTCTTT	CAILGSLEAFF
many	.	16	TRBJ1-2	TRBV4-1	TGCGCCAGCAGCCATGGAGGGGTCCGGGGACCATATGGCTACACCTTC	CASSHGGVRGPYGYTF
many	TRBD2	17	TRBJ2-7	TRBV11-2	TGTGCCAGCAGCTTCTTACTAGCGGGAGGGAGCTCCTACGAGCAGTACTTC	CASSFLLAGGSSYEQYF
many	TRBD1	17	TRBJ1-1	TRBV6-6	TGTGCCAGCAGTTCCCGGGACAGGGGGAATGTTAACACTGAAGCTTTCTTT	CASSSRDRGNVNTEAFF
many	.	17	TRBJ1-2	TRBV3-1	TGTGCCAGCAGCGTCCGTCCCACCCTTCGAAAGACCTATGGCTACACCTTC	CASSVRPTLRKTYGYTF
many	.	15	TRBJ1-1	TRBV21-1	TGTGCCAGCAGCAAAGAAGGGACATTGAACACTGAAGCTTTCTTT	CASSKEGTLNTEAFF
many	.	13	TRBJ1-2	TRBV2	TGTGCCAGCAGTGAAGCTGTGGGTTATGGCTACACCTTC	CASSEAVGYGYTF
.	.	15	TRBJ1-1	TRBV6-5	TGTGCCAGCAGTTACGGAGCGTCGACGTCGACTGAAGCTTTCTTT	CASSYGASTSTEAFF
many	.	13	TRBJ1-4	TRBV20-1	TGCAGTGCTAGCGGTGGCGGTAATGAAAAACTGTTTTTT	CSASGGGNEKLFF
many	.	12	TRBJ1-3	TRBV29-1	TGCAGCGTTGGTGTAACGGGAAACACCATATATTTT	CSVGVTGNTIYF
many	.	17	TRBJ1-2	TRBV6-4	TGTGCCAGCAGTGGCTCCTGCTCACACGGAAAGACCTATGGCTACACCTTC	CASSGSCSHGKTYGYTF
few	TRBD1	14	TRBJ2-1	TRBV20-1	TGCAGCCTGAGGGGACAGGGGTTCAACAATGAGCAGTTCTTC	CSLRGQGFNNEQFF